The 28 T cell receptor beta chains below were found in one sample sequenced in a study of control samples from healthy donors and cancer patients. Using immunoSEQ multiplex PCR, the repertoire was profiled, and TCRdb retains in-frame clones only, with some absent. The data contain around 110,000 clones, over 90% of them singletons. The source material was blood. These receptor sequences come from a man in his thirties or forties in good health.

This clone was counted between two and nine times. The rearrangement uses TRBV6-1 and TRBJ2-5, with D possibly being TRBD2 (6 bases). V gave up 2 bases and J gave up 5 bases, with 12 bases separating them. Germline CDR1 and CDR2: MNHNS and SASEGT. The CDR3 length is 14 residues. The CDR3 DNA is TGTGCCAGCAGTGAATGGGGACTTCGGGAGACCCAGTACTTC. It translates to CASSEWGLRETQYF.

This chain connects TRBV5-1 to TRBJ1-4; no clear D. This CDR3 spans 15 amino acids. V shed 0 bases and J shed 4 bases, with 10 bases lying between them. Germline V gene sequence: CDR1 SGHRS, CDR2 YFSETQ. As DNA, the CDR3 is TGCGCCAGCAGCTTGGCCCGGGCGAGTAATGAAAAACTGTTTTTT. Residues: CASSLARASNEKLFF.

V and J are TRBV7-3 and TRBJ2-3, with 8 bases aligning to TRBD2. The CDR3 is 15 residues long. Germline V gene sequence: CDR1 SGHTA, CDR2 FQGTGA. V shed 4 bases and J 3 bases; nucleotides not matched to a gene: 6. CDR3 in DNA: TGTGCCAGCAGCTATGGGACTAGTTCAACAGATACGCAGTATTTT. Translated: CASSYGTSSTDTQYF.

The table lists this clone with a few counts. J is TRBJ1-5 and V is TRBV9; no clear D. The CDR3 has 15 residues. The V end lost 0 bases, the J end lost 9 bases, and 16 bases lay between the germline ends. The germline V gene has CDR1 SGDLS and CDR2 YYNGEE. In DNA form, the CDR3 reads TGTGCCAGCAGCGTAGCGCCGGGCGAATCATGGCCCCAGCATTTT. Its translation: CASSVAPGESWPQHF.

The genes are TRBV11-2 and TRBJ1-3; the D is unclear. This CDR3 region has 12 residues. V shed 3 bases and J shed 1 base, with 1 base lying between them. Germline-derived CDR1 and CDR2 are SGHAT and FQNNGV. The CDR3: CASSFSGNTIYF. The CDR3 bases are TGTGCCAGCAGCTTTTCTGGAAACACCATATATTTT.

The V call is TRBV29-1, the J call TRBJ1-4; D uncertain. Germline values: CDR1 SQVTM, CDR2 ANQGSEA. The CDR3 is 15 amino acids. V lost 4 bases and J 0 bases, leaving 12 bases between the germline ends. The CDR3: CSVVLATATNEKLFF. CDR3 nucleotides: TGCAGCGTTGTTCTGGCTACTGCAACTAATGAAAAACTGTTTTTT.

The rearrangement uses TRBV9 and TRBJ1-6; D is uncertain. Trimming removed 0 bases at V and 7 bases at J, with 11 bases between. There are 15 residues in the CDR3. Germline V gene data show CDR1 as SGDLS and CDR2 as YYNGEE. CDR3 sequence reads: CASSVDGRANSPLHF. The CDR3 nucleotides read TGTGCCAGCAGCGTAGACGGTCGGGCCAATTCACCCCTCCACTTT.

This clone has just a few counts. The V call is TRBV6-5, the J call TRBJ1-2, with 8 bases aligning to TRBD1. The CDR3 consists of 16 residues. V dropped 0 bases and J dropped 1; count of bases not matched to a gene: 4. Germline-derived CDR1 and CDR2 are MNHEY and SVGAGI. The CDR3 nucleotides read TGTGCCAGCAGTTACTCAACAGGGGGGTATAACTATGGCTACACCTTC. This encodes CASSYSTGGYNYGYTF.

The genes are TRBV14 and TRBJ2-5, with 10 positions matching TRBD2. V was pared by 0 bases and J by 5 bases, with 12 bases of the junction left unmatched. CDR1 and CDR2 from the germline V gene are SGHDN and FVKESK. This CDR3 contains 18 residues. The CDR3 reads CASSQDNWSGGARETQYF. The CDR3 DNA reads TGTGCCAGCAGCCAAGATAATTGGAGCGGGGGGGCCCGCGAGACCCAGTACTTC. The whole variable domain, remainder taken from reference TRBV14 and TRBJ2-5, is EAGVTQFPSHSVIEKGQTVTLRCDPISGHDNLYWYRRVMGKEIKFLLHFVKESKQDESGMPNNRFLAERTGGTYSTLKVQPAELEDSGVYFCASSQDNWSGGARETQYFGPGTRLLVL.

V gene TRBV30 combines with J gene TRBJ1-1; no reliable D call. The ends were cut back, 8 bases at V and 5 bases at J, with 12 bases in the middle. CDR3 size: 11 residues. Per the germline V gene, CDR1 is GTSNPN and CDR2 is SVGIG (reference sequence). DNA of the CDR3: TGTGCCATAAGGACGGGGACTGAAGCTTTCTTT. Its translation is CAIRTGTEAFF.

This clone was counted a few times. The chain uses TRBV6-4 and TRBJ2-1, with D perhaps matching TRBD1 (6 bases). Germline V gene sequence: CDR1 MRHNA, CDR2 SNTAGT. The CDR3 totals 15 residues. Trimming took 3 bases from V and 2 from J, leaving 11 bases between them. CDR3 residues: CASSEGAETYNEQFF. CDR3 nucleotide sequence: TGTGCCAGCAGTGAGGGGGCCGAAACCTACAATGAGCAGTTCTTC.

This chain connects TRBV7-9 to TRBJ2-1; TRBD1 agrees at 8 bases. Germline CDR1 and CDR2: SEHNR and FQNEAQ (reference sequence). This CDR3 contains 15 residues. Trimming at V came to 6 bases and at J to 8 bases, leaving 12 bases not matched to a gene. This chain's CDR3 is CASRLSTGDIHEQFF. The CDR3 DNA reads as TGTGCCAGCAGACTCTCGACAGGGGATATCCATGAGCAGTTCTTC.

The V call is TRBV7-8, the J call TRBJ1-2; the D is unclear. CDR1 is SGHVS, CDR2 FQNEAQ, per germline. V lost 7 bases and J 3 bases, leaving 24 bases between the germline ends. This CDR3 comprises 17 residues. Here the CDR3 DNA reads TGTGCCAGCACCTTTCAGAGACGGGCCGCCAAGGACTATGGCTACACCTTC. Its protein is CASTFQRRAAKDYGYTF. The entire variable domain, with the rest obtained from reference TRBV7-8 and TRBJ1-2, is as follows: GAGVSQSPRYKVAKRGQDVALRCDPISGHVSLFWYQQALGQGPEFLTYFQNEAQLDKSGLPSDRFFAERPEGSVSTLKIQRTQQEDSAVYLCASTFQRRAAKDYGYTFGSGTRLTVV.

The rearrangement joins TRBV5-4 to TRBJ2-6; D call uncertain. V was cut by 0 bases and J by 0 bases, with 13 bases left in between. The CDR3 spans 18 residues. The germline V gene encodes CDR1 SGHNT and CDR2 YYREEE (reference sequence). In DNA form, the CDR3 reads TGTGCCAGCAGCTTGGCCGTGGTGCCAATCTCTGGGGCCAACGTCCTGACTTTC. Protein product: CASSLAVVPISGANVLTF.

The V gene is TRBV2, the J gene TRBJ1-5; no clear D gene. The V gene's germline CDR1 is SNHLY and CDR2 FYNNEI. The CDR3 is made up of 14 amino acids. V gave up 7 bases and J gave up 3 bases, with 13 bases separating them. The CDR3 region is CASTLGGPNQPQHF. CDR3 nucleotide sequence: TGTGCCAGCACCTTGGGCGGGCCCAATCAGCCCCAGCATTTT.

CDR3 protein: CASSTTLADTQYF. CDR3 coding DNA: TGTGCCAGTAGTACCACCCTGGCAGATACGCAGTATTTT. The rearrangement links TRBV19 to TRBJ2-3; D is undetermined. Germline CDR1 and CDR2: LNHDA and SQIVND (reference sequence). The V and J ends lost 4 bases and 4 bases respectively, with 9 bases between them. The CDR3 contains 13 residues.

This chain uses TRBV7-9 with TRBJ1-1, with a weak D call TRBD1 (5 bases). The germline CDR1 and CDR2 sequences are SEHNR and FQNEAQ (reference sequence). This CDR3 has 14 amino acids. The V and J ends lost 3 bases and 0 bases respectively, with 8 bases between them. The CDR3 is CASSFWGLNTEAFF. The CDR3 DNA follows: TGTGCCAGCAGCTTTTGGGGCCTGAACACTGAAGCTTTCTTT.

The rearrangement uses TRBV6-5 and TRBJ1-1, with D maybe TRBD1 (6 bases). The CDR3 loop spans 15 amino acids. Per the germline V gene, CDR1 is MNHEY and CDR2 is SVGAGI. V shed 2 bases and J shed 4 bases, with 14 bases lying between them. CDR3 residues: CASSYDVGAPTEAFF. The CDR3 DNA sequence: TGTGCCAGCAGTTACGATGTGGGGGCGCCCACTGAAGCTTTCTTT.

The CDR3 nucleotides read TGTGCCAGCAGCCTCGGGGGGCTCCCGAACACTGAAGCTTTCTTT. Translating it yields CASSLGGLPNTEAFF. The chain combines TRBV5-4 with TRBJ1-1; maybe TRBD1 (6 bases). V was shortened by 4 bases and J by 1 base, with 14 bases between the two germline ends. The germline gives CDR1 SGHNT, CDR2 YYREEE (reference sequence). The CDR3 covers 15 residues.

The CDR3 sequence: CSVKSGLETQYF. As DNA, the CDR3 is TGCAGCGTTAAATCAGGGCTGGAGACCCAGTACTTC. The chain carries TRBV29-1 and TRBJ2-5; D is possibly TRBD1 (5 bases). Trimming pared 5 bases from V and 5 bases from J, leaving 12 bases between. The CDR3 covers 12 residues. Germline values: CDR1 SQVTM, CDR2 ANQGSEA. The variable domain in full, with the rest retrieved from reference TRBV29-1 and TRBJ2-5, is SAVISQKPSRDICQRGTSLTIQCQVDSQVTMMFWYRQQPGQSLTLIATANQGSEATYESGFVIDKFPISRPNLTFSTLTVSNMSPEDSSIYLCSVKSGLETQYFGPGTRLLVL.

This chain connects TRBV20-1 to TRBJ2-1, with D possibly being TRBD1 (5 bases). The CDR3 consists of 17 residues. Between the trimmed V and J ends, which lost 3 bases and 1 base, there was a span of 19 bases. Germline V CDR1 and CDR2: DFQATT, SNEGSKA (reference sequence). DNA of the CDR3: TGCAGTGCTAGTGGGGCCCGAGGCCGTCGGTCCTACAATGAGCAGTTCTTC. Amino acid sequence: CSASGARGRRSYNEQFF.

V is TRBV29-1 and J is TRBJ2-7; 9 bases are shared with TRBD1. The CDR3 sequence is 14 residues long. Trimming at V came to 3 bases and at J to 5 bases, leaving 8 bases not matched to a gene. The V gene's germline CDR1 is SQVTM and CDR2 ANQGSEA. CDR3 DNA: TGCAGCGTTGATATCCGGACAGGGGTCCACGAGCAGTACTTC. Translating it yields CSVDIRTGVHEQYF.

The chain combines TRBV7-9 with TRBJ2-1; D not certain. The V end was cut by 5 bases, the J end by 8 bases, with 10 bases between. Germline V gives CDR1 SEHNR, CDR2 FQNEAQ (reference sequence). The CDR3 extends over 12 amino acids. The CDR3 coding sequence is TGTGCCAGCAGCCTGGGGTGGGATGAGCAGTTCTTC. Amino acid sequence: CASSLGWDEQFF.

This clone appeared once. CDR3 DNA sequence: TGTGCCAGCAGCTTAGCCGGCGGGGGATCTAGCACAGATACGCAGTATTTT. This gives the protein CASSLAGGGSSTDTQYF. The rearrangement joins TRBV7-9 to TRBJ2-3; 7 positions match TRBD2. J lost 0 bases, V lost 0 bases, and 6 bases had no gene match. Per the germline V gene, CDR1 is SEHNR and CDR2 is FQNEAQ (reference sequence). The CDR3 length is 17 residues.

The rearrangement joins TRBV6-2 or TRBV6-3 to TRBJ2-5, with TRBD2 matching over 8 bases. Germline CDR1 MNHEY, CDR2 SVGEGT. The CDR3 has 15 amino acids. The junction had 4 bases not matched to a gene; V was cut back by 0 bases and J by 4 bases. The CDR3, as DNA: TGTGCCAGCAGTTACTCCCGGGGGGGCCTAGAGACCCAGTACTTC. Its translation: CASSYSRGGLETQYF.

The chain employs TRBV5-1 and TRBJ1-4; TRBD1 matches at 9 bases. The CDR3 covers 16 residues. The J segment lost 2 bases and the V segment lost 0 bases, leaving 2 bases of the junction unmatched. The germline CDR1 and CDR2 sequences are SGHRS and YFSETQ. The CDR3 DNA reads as TGCGCCAGCAGCTTGGACGGGACAGGGACTAATGAAAAACTGTTTTTT. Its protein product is CASSLDGTGTNEKLFF.

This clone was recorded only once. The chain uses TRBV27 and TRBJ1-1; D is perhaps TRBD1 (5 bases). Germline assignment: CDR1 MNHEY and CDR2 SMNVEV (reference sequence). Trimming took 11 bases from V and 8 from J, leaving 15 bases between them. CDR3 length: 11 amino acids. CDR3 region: CAAWGGREAFF. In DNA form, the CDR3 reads TGTGCCGCCTGGGGGGGACGGGAAGCTTTCTTT.

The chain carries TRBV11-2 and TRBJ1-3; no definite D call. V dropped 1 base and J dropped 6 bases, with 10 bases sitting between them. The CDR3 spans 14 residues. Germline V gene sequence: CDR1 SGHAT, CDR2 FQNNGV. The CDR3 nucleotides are TGTGCCAGCAGCTTAGGTCAAACTCAAAACACCATATATTTT. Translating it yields CASSLGQTQNTIYF.